The 16 T cell receptor beta chains given below trace back to one sample, sequenced in a study of graft-versus-host responses after intestinal transplantation. Libraries were prepared by immunoSEQ multiplex PCR; TCRdb keeps only in-frame clonotypes and omits some of them. The sample shows roughly 60,000 clones, more than 75% of them seen only once. The sample in question was PBMCs, obtained around 120 days after intestinal transplantation. The origin of the receptors is a human patient who received an intestinal transplant, so some T cells may come from the graft donor.

The V gene is TRBV19, the J gene TRBJ2-1; TRBD2 matches 9 bases. The length of the CDR3 is 16 residues. Germline values: CDR1 LNHDA, CDR2 SQIVND (reference sequence). V was clipped by 6 bases and J by 6 bases; unmatched bases: 12. CDR3 region: CASRLTSGWGGNEQFF. The CDR3 DNA follows: TGTGCCAGTAGACTCACTAGCGGGTGGGGTGGCAATGAGCAGTTCTTC.

This clone occurred a few times. DNA for the CDR3: TGTGCCAGCAGTTTATCAAACAGGGGGACCACTGAAGCTTTCTTT. Its translation is CASSLSNRGTTEAFF. The chain has TRBV28 and TRBJ1-1; TRBD1 agrees at 8 bases. V lost 1 base to trimming and J lost 4 bases; unmatched junction nucleotides: 5. The CDR3 totals 15 residues. Germline assignment: CDR1 MDHEN and CDR2 SYDVKM.

The chain combines TRBV2 with TRBJ1-2, with D unresolved. This CDR3 is built from 15 residues. Germline CDR1 SNHLY, CDR2 FYNNEI. Between the trimmed V and J ends, which lost 2 bases and 3 bases, there was a span of 13 bases. CDR3: CASSEYGQIYYGYTF. CDR3 sequence (DNA): TGTGCCAGCAGTGAATATGGGCAGATCTACTATGGCTACACCTTC.

The rearrangement uses TRBV28 and TRBJ2-6, with D unresolved. Germline CDR1 and CDR2: MDHEN and SYDVKM. The CDR3 consists of 14 residues. V was cut by 4 bases and J by 0 bases, with 4 bases left in between. CDR3 sequence reads: CASSSGSGANVLTF. The CDR3 DNA is TGTGCCAGCAGTTCGGGCTCTGGGGCCAACGTCCTGACTTTC.

The rearrangement joins TRBV14 to TRBJ2-5; the D gene is possibly TRBD2 (6 bases). Per the germline V gene, CDR1 is SGHDN and CDR2 is FVKESK. The CDR3 has 16 residues. The V gene lost 0 bases and the J gene lost 5 bases, with 16 bases spanning the gap. Written as DNA, the CDR3 is TGTGCCAGCAGCCAAGATGCGAATGCGGGGTGGGAGACCCAGTACTTC. Protein product: CASSQDANAGWETQYF.

The chain's CDR3 is CASSLDRGALREQFF. In DNA, the CDR3 is TGCGCCAGCAGCTTGGACAGGGGGGCCTTACGGGAGCAGTTCTTC. This chain links TRBV5-1 with TRBJ2-1; 8 positions agree with TRBD1. Germline-derived CDR1 and CDR2 are SGHRS and YFSETQ. The CDR3 consists of 15 residues. The J segment lost 10 bases and the V segment lost 0 bases, leaving 9 bases of the junction unmatched.

The rearrangement joins TRBV28 to TRBJ1-2, with D hard to call. The germline V and J ends were trimmed by 3 bases and 6 bases, with 11 bases remaining between them. Germline CDR1 is MDHEN and CDR2 is SYDVKM. The CDR3 covers 13 residues. This CDR3 reads CASSLVPLNGYTF. CDR3 DNA: TGTGCCAGCAGTTTGGTACCGCTTAATGGCTACACCTTC.

This chain links TRBV4-1 with TRBJ1-1; 7 bases line up with TRBD1. The germline CDR1 and CDR2 sequences are MGHRA and YSYEKL. This CDR3 is 15 amino acids long. With V trimmed by 1 base and J by 4 bases, 6 bases remained unmatched. The CDR3 DNA sequence: TGCGCCAGCAGCCAAGCAGGGGGGTTGGGCACTGAAGCTTTCTTT. Translation: CASSQAGGLGTEAFF.

The chain combines TRBV19 with TRBJ2-7; 9 bases align to TRBD1. This CDR3 is 14 amino acids long. Germline CDR1 is LNHDA and CDR2 is SQIVND (reference sequence). V lost 3 bases and J lost 2; bases outside the gene matches: 2. The CDR3 coding sequence is TGTGCCAGTAGTATGACAGGGGGAACCTACGAGCAGTACTTC. Protein product: CASSMTGGTYEQYF.

The gene calls are TRBV2 and TRBJ1-3; 10 positions agree with TRBD1. The CDR3 contains 15 residues. Germline loops: CDR1 SNHLY, CDR2 FYNNEI. The junction had 2 bases not matched to a gene; V was cut back by 6 bases and J by 0 bases. The CDR3 DNA reads as TGTGCCAGCAGCCGGGACAGGGGCTCTGGAAACACCATATATTTT. It encodes CASSRDRGSGNTIYF.

The V call is TRBV14, the J call TRBJ2-3; 10 nucleotides match TRBD2. The trim removed 0 bases at V and 8 bases at J, leaving 5 bases unmatched. Germline assignment: CDR1 SGHDN and CDR2 FVKESK. The CDR3 loop spans 15 amino acids. Written as DNA, the CDR3 is TGTGCCAGCAGCCAAGATAGAAGCGGGAGGGGTACGCAGTATTTT. Amino acids: CASSQDRSGRGTQYF.

The chain combines TRBV4-1 with TRBJ2-3; 7 bases agree with TRBD2. This CDR3 has 17 amino acids. V lost 1 base, J lost 0 bases, and 7 bases stayed unmatched. In germline, CDR1 is MGHRA, CDR2 YSYEKL. The CDR3, as DNA: TGCGCCAGCAGCCAAGGACTAGCCGACCTTAGCACAGATACGCAGTATTTT. Translated: CASSQGLADLSTDTQYF.

The V call is TRBV7-3, the J call TRBJ1-6, with 7 bases fitting TRBD1. The CDR3 spans 14 residues. V gave up 5 bases and J gave up 7 bases; unmatched junction bases: 5. Germline CDR1 SGHTA, CDR2 FQGTGA. The CDR3 sequence: CASSAGQTNSPLHF. As DNA, the CDR3 is TGTGCCAGCAGCGCGGGACAGACGAATTCACCCCTCCACTTT.

The chain carries TRBV7-9 and TRBJ1-4, with D perhaps matching TRBD1 (5 bases). Per germline, CDR1 SEHNR and CDR2 FQNEAQ (reference sequence). The V gene lost 0 bases and the J gene lost 3 bases, with 8 bases spanning the gap. The length of the CDR3 is 15 residues. The CDR3 loop is CASSLAGESNEKLFF. The CDR3 DNA reads TGTGCCAGCAGCTTAGCAGGGGAGTCTAATGAAAAACTGTTTTTT. The whole variable domain, remainder taken from reference TRBV7-9 and TRBJ1-4, is DTGVSQNPRHKITKRGQNVTFRCDPISEHNRLYWYRQTLGQGPEFLTYFQNEAQLEKSRLLSDRFSAERPKGSFSTLEIQRTEQGDSAMYLCASSLAGESNEKLFFGSGTQLSVL.

The chain carries TRBV6-5 and TRBJ2-7, with TRBD1 identical over 7 bases. With V trimmed by 5 bases and J by 1 base, 8 bases remained unmatched. Germline V lookup: CDR1 MNHEY, CDR2 SVGAGI. The CDR3 is 15 amino acids. The CDR3 here is CASSGPGTVSYEQYF. CDR3 in DNA: TGTGCCAGCAGTGGACCTGGGACAGTTTCCTACGAGCAGTACTTC.

The chain carries TRBV19 and TRBJ2-5, with D tentatively TRBD1 (5 bases). This CDR3 contains 13 residues. The ends were cut back, 4 bases at V and 4 bases at J, with 10 bases in the middle. Germline lookup yields CDR1 LNHDA and CDR2 SQIVND (reference sequence). The CDR3 reads CASSSSRAETQYF. CDR3 in DNA: TGTGCCAGTAGTAGCTCCAGGGCAGAGACCCAGTACTTC.